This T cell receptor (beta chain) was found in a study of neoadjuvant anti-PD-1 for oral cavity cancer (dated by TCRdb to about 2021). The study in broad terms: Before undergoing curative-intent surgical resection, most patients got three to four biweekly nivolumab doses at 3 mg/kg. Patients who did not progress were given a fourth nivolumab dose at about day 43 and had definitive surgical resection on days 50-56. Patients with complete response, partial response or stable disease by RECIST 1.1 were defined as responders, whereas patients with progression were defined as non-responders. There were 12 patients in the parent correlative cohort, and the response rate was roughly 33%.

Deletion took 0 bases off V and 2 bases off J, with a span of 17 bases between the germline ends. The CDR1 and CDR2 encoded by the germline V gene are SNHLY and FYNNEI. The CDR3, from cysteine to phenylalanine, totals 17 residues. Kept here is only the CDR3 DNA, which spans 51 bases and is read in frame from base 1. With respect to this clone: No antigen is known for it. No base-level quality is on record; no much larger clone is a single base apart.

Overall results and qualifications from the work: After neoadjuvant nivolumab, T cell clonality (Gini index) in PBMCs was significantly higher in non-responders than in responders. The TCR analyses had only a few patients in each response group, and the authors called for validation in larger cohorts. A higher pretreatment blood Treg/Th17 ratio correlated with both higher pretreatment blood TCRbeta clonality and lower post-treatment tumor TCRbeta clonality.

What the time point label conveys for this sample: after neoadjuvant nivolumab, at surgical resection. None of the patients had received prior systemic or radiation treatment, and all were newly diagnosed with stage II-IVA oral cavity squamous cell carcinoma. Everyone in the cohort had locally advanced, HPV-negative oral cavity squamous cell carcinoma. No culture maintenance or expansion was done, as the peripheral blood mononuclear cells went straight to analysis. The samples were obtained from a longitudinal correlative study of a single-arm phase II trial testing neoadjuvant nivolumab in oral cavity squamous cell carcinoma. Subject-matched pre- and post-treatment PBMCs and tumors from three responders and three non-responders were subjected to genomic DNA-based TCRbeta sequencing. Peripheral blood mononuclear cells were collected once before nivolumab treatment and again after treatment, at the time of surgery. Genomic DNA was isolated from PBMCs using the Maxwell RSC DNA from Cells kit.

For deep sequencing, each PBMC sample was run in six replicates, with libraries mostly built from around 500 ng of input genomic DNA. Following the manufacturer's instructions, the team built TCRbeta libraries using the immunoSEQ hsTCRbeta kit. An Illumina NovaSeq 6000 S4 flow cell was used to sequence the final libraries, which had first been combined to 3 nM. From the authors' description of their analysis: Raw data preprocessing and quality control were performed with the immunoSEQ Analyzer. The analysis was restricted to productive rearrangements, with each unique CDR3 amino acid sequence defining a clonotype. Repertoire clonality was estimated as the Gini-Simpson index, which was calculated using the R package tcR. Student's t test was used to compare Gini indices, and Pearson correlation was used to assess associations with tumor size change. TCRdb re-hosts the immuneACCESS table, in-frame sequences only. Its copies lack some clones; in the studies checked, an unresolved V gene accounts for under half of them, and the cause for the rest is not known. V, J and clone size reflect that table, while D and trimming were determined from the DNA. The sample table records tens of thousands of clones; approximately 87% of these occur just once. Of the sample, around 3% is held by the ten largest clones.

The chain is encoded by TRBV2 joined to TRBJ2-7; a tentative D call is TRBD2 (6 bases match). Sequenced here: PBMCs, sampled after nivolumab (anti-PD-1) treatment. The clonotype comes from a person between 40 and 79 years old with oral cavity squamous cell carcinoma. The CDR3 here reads CASSEARGSSQTYEQYF. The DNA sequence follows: TGTGCCAGCAGTGAAGCGCGGGGCAGCTCCCAAACCTACGAGCAGTACTTC.